This T cell receptor beta chain was sequenced during a study of identical twins. V was pared by 0 bases and J by 8 bases, with 6 bases of the junction left unmatched. This CDR3 has 15 amino acids. Germline-derived CDR1 and CDR2 are DFQATT and SNEGSKA (reference sequence). Template switching supplied a universal primer site; unique molecular identifiers were carried on the cDNA. MiXCR, run by TCRdb on the 5' RACE reads, gives a single entry per CDR3 protein. Of 650,000 to 800,000 distinct CDR3 sequences in the sample, 8.5% to 9.5% were seen once. This clonotype was seen a few times. This same sample was also taken into another study, of yellow fever vaccine responses in identical twins.

The sequencing sample was made of PBMCs. The rearrangement links TRBV20-1 to TRBJ2-1, with 11 bases that match TRBD2. This sequence originates from a woman aged 18-29 years in good health. The CDR3 region is CSARDLTSGIDEQFF. The DNA of the CDR3 is TGCAGTGCTAGAGATCTGACTAGCGGGATAGATGAGCAGTTCTTC.